This T cell receptor beta chain was observed in a study of cytomegalovirus exposure and HLA in healthy donors (dated by TCRdb to the late 2010s). General notes on the study: In an earlier analysis of under 600 of the donors, 276 Gb of sequence data and 117 million unique TCR beta sequences from some 170 million T cells were reported. Around 300 gigabases of sequencing data and approximately 85 million unique TCR sequences were included in an early release covering several hundred HLA-typed donors. Among the roughly 400 genotyped donors, approximately 82% belonged to the genetic ancestry cluster associated with self-reported Caucasian donors. The study aimed to test whether cataloging public T cell receptors could reveal signatures of past pathogen exposure. The study used immunosequencing to profile the T cell repertoires of approximately 640 subjects and linked those repertoires to cytomegalovirus serostatus. In addition to the first cohort of 666 subjects, a separate validation cohort of 120 different subjects was used. The study combined high-throughput TCR immunosequencing, statistical association of individual TCRs with disease status, and machine learning to predict cytomegalovirus infection status. A later analysis re-analyzed previously published TCR beta repertoires from several hundred donors and added high-resolution HLA genotyping to study TCR occurrence patterns. Rather than using new phenotypic data, the later analysis identified candidate immune exposures from TCR beta sequences and from how often those sequences occurred across donors. An earlier analysis of 500 to 750 of the donors applied high-throughput TCR beta sequencing to assess whether each TCR beta V gene segment acted as functional or pseudogenic. Alongside the repertoire data, information on donor age, sex, ethnicity and CMV serostatus was compiled. Genome-wide SNP genotypes for about three fifths of the roughly 670 donors were used in a later genetic analysis, which treated that subset as a discovery cohort. All discovery cohort repertoires had been generated on a single sequencing platform. HLA typing covered class I and class II loci at four-digit resolution. The number of typed donors differed by locus: roughly 629-640 for A, B, C, DRB1 and DQB1; approximately 530 for DQA1; approximately 600 for DPA1; and approximately 450 for DPB1. Four to six DR-DQ haplotypes were handled as single units for association and clustering, since linkage in the cohort was strong. Among some 400 genotyped donors of the cohort, an average of approximately 220,000 unique TCR beta nucleotide sequences was sequenced per donor, of which 15% to 20% were non-productive.

Overall study results and their limits: In a later analysis, TCR association rates were found to vary across HLA loci, with the most associated TCRs seen for DRB1 alleles and the fewest for HLA-C alleles. Most TCR sequences were seen in very few donors, while some public TCRs were found in many individuals. The authors suggested that the approach could potentially be extended to other disease states and immunological phenotypes. In a later analysis, HLA-associated TCR beta chains were found to be more clonally expanded and to have lower generation probabilities than equally common non-associated chains. When HLA alleles, especially DR and DQ, strongly co-occurred, TCR associations were difficult to assign to individual alleles. Because HLA typing was unavailable for some donors at each locus, only the typed subset was used in association tests. Linkage disequilibrium might explain the correlated functional status among segregating V segments, but an unknown experimental factor could not be excluded. Three of the identified cytomegalovirus-associated TCR beta chains were confirmed in vitro to be specific for cytomegalovirus antigens. Immune exposure information for the cohort was limited to CMV serostatus. Broadly in line with IMGT annotations, most TCR beta V segments showed up in productive rearrangements about 87% or about 30% of the time in an earlier analysis of under 700 of the donors. A later genetic analysis associated a missense DCLRE1C variant with V-gene and J-gene trimming of TCR beta chains, and an independent cohort replicated the association. A later genetic analysis reported fewer N-insertions in productive TCRs among donors in an Asian-associated ancestry cluster than the roughly 640-donor mean. Only TCR beta chains were sequenced in this cohort, and the absence of alpha or paired-chain data limited detectable features. A group of highly shared sequence variants was considered likely to be a technical artifact of the sequencing pipeline. Cytomegalovirus status was reported to be diagnosed by the classifier with high specificity and sensitivity in both the original and validation cohorts. The presence/absence analyses assumed that sequencing depth was roughly uniform across donors, and that assumption may not be true. A later analysis found that most CMV-associated TCR beta chains appeared HLA-restricted, with HLA associations seemingly driven largely by CMV exposure. Because counts were too low, seventeen rarely observed V segments, including chromosome 9 orphons, were excluded from the earlier analysis of 500 to 700 of the donors. According to a later analysis, parvovirus B19, influenza, CMV and Epstein-Barr virus appeared linked to several top co-occurrence clusters. A total of 164 TCR beta chains were listed by the study as associated with cytomegalovirus. A further reported finding was that TCR beta sequences accurately predicted the HLA-A and HLA-B alleles for most subjects in the first cohort. A later analysis associated around 16,000 TCR beta sequences with specific HLA alleles at a false discovery rate of 0.05.

This clone turned up a few times. The clone's antigen remains unknown. Per-nucleotide qualities are absent, and no much larger clonotype sits a single base away. Receptor amplification or capture employed the immunoSEQ multiplex PCR assay. The multiplex PCR relied on a mix of 60 forward primers for TCR Vbeta segments and 13 reverse primers for TCR Jbeta segments. Amplification of the CDR3 region of rearranged TCR beta genes was performed with a multiplex PCR assay on genomic DNA. The amplified TCR beta libraries were sequenced on the Illumina HiSeq System as 87-base-pair reads. Per the source publication's procedure: A later analysis tallied approximately 87 million unique TCR beta chains across the 666 repertoires, and approximately 9.9 million of those chains were shared by two or more donors. To remove PCR and sequencing errors, raw reads were error-corrected and collapsed into unique sequences using a nearest-neighbor algorithm that merged closely related sequences. CDR3 sequences were aligned to IMGT reference sequences to assign V, D and J gene segments. For a sequence to be retained, a match of at least six nucleotides was required to both a V gene segment and a J gene segment. A rearrangement counted as productive if the CDR3 had no stop codons and remained in frame with V and J, and every other rearrangement counted as non-productive. CDR3 was defined according to IMGT convention as the region running from the second conserved V-encoded cysteine to the conserved J-encoded phenylalanine. The earlier analysis of roughly 590 of the donors excluded sequences that lacked an unambiguous match to a single V gene segment. In an earlier analysis of several hundred of the donors, V segments were called functional above 56.7% productive rearrangements and were called segregating when the between-donor standard deviation exceeded 5%. To diagnose cytomegalovirus status from the catalog of TCR beta chain sequences, a statistical classification framework was built. V and J gene assignment, in a later analysis, came from comparing TCR nucleotide sequences with IMGT/GENE-DB human TR gene sequences. Using the TCRdist pipeline, a later analysis assigned CDR3 sequences along with most-parsimonious VDJ recombination scenarios. In a later analysis, each TCR beta chain was defined by its CDR3 amino acid sequence together with its V-gene family, and reads lacking a unique V-gene family were excluded. In a later analysis, several hundred highly shared, low-generation-probability nucleotide sequences were removed to address suspected cross-contamination and a sequencing artifact. In a later analysis, a clonal expansion index for each public chain was calculated from normalized within-repertoire ranks of inferred template counts. In a later analysis, generation probabilities were computed with a VDJ recombination model fitted to out-of-frame rearrangements, and the resulting probabilities were checked against IGoR. In a later analysis, TCR-TCR, TCR-HLA and TCR-CMV co-occurrence was scored with hypergeometric tests, and a repertoire-size bias correction was applied to TCR pairs. To estimate false discovery rates, a later analysis permuted the HLA or CMV assignments 20 times. A later analysis grouped co-occurring TCRs with DBSCAN, adding TCRdist sequence similarity when clustering within HLA-allele-positive subsets. Repertoires with fewer than 30,000 or more than 120,000 public chains, plus five repertoires with anomalous nucleotide sharing, were excluded from co-occurrence clustering. TCRdb retrieved this table from immuneACCESS and kept in-frame rearrangements only. Not all clones are present; in checked studies, unresolved V genes account for under half, and no reason is known for the remainder. That table is the source of V, J and clone size, and D and trimming were worked out from the DNA. The sample includes 120,000 or so clones, with roughly four fifths observed a single time. Of the sample, roughly 1.5% falls within the top ten clones.

In total, 666 healthy bone marrow donors made up the cohort. At the time of sampling, all cohort members were nominally healthy, though unrecorded immune exposures were likely present. The donor tested CMV seronegative, placing the donor among the 352 seronegative members of the cohort. Every donor gave a peripheral blood sample, and the peripheral blood mononuclear cells from that sample were used for TCR beta sequencing. The Qiagen DNeasy Blood Extraction Kit was used to extract genomic DNA from the blood cell samples. The receptor was isolated from a woman aged 18 to 35 in good health and CMV-seronegative. Sequenced: PBMCs.

At the DNA level, the sequence is TGCGCCAGCAGCTCCTCCGTGGGCCCATCTGGGGCCAACGTCCTGACTTTC. It is translated as CASSSSVGPSGANVLTF. The sequence joins TRBV5-1 to TRBJ2-6; no D gene is confidently identified. A distance of 14 bases separates the germline ends of V and J, which lose 3 bases and 1 base respectively. From the germline V gene, CDR1 is SGHRS and CDR2 is YFSETQ. From the cysteine through the phenylalanine, the CDR3 covers 17 amino acids. Only the CDR3 DNA stays, 51 bases, in frame from base 1.